This T cell receptor (beta chain) was sequenced during a study of radiotherapy plus CTLA-4 blockade in lung cancer. Sequenced by immunoSEQ multiplex PCR; TCRdb stores in-frame clones only, minus some. The sample records about 85,000 clones, approximately 83% being singletons. The V end was cut by 2 bases, the J end by 3 bases, with 10 bases between. The CDR3 has 14 amino acids. Germline loops: CDR1 SNHLY, CDR2 FYNNEI. The sequence was obtained from a human donor with non-small cell lung cancer who had a partial response to radiotherapy plus ipilimumab. The rearrangement uses TRBV2 and TRBJ1-1; D not resolved. The sequenced sample was peripheral blood, obtained from a patient treated with radiotherapy plus ipilimumab. The CDR3 sequence is CASSETMWDTEAFF. Here the CDR3 DNA reads TGTGCCAGCAGTGAAACTATGTGGGACACTGAAGCTTTCTTT.